Following are 25 T cell receptor beta chains from one sample sequenced in a study of T cells after yellow fever vaccination. TCRdb reanalysed the 5' RACE reads using MiXCR and keeps one entry per CDR3 protein. The table has a few hundred thousand distinct CDR3 sequences, approximately 3.5% seen once. The sequencing here drew on PBMCs, taken 15 days after the yellow fever booster vaccination. The source of these receptors is a man aged 18 to 29 who received the YFV17D yellow fever vaccine.

This clonotype was picked up many times. The genes are TRBV29-1 and TRBJ2-5; the D is unclear. This CDR3 is built from 11 residues. Germline V gene sequence: CDR1 SQVTM, CDR2 ANQGSEA. The V and J ends lost 3 bases and 5 bases respectively, with 7 bases between them. The CDR3 sequence: CSVETGETQYF. The CDR3, as DNA: TGCAGCGTTGAGACCGGGGAGACCCAGTACTTC.

A few counts support this clonotype. The chain couples TRBV5-4 to TRBJ2-1, with TRBD1 as a possible D gene (6 bases). Germline CDR1 is SGHNT and CDR2 is YYREEE (reference sequence). Trimming cost V 0 bases and J 8 bases, with 12 bases left between them. The CDR3 contains 14 residues. Written as DNA, the CDR3 is TGTGCCAGCAGCTTGGCACAGGGTAAGGATGAGCAGTTCTTC. Protein product: CASSLAQGKDEQFF.

This clonotype was seen at least ten times. The chain uses TRBV12-3 or TRBV12-4 and TRBJ2-3; D unresolved. Trimming cost V 1 base and J 1 base, with 6 bases left between them. The CDR3 spans 14 residues. The DNA of the CDR3 is TGTGCCAGCAGTTTAGACCAGCGCACAGATACGCAGTATTTT. It is translated as CASSLDQRTDTQYF.

This clonotype was detected many times. V and J are TRBV20-1 and TRBJ2-3; unclear D gene. Per the germline V gene, CDR1 is DFQATT and CDR2 is SNEGSKA (reference sequence). V dropped 0 bases and J dropped 5 bases, with 9 bases sitting between them. The CDR3 has 13 residues. The CDR3 protein is CSARESPKDTQYF. CDR3 bases: TGCAGTGCTAGAGAAAGCCCGAAAGATACGCAGTATTTT.

This clonotype showed up many times. For the CDR3, the DNA is TGTGCCAGCAGAACAGGGGATAATTCACCCCTCCACTTT. This encodes CASRTGDNSPLHF. This rearrangement joins TRBV27 to TRBJ1-6; TRBD1 agrees at 7 bases. V trimming: 6 bases; J trimming: 5 bases; junction bases outside the gene matches: 1. CDR1 is MNHEY and CDR2 is SMNVEV in the germline V gene (reference sequence). This CDR3 spans 13 amino acids.

This clonotype was observed at least ten times. The genes are TRBV12-3 or TRBV12-4 and TRBJ2-7; D unresolved. The CDR3 sequence is 11 residues long. V dropped 3 bases and J dropped 4 bases, with 4 bases sitting between them. CDR3 region: CASSFRYEQYF. CDR3 bases: TGTGCCAGCAGTTTTAGGTACGAGCAGTACTTC.

This clonotype was recorded many times. In nucleotides, the CDR3 is TGTGCCACCAGTTCAGGGGCGGCTGAAGCTTTCTTT. As protein: CATSSGAAEAFF. The chain is built from TRBV24-1 and TRBJ1-1; tentatively, D is TRBD1 (6 bases). This CDR3 is built from 12 residues. Germline assignment: CDR1 KGHDR and CDR2 SFDVKD. V lost 6 bases, J lost 6 bases, and 10 bases lay in between.

The sample holds many counts of this clonotype. The chain is built from TRBV12-3 or TRBV12-4 and TRBJ1-1, with D uncertain. V shed 11 bases and J shed 5 bases, with 18 bases lying between them. CDR3 size: 13 residues. CDR3 residues: CAVRGFGKTEAFF. The DNA of the CDR3 is TGTGCCGTCCGGGGTTTCGGGAAGACTGAAGCTTTCTTT.

The table lists this clonotype with many counts. The V call is TRBV5-1, the J call TRBJ1-1; 8 positions agree with TRBD1. V shed 1 base and J 5 bases; nucleotides not matched to a gene: 7. CDR3 length: 15 residues. Germline CDR1 reads SGHRS; CDR2 reads YFSETQ. This chain's CDR3 is CASSLSGTGRTEAFF. DNA of the CDR3: TGCGCCAGCAGCTTGTCCGGGACAGGACGAACTGAAGCTTTCTTT.

This clonotype has a count of ten or more. In DNA form, the CDR3 reads TGTGCCAGTAGTATTACCGGACGCGATAAGGCACCCCTCCACTTT. It encodes CASSITGRDKAPLHF. The gene calls are TRBV19 and TRBJ1-6; D gene unclear. This CDR3 region has 15 residues. CDR1 LNHDA and CDR2 SQIVND come from the germline V gene (reference sequence). V lost 3 bases and J 11 bases, leaving 17 bases between the germline ends. The full variable domain, its missing parts supplied by reference TRBV19 and TRBJ1-6, is DGGITQSPKYLFRKEGQNVTLSCEQNLNHDAMYWYRQDPGQGLRLIYYSQIVNDFQKGDIAEGYSVSREKKESFPLTVTSAQKNPTAFYLCASSITGRDKAPLHFGNGTRLTVT.

This clonotype was recorded many times. The CDR3 DNA reads TGTGCCAAGCCCCACCGTACTAGCGGGGAAACAGATACGCAGTATTTT. Protein product: CAKPHRTSGETDTQYF. The genes are TRBV27 and TRBJ2-3; 10 nucleotides align to TRBD2. Trimming cost V 10 bases and J 3 bases; bases outside gene matches: 13. Germline assignment: CDR1 MNHEY and CDR2 SMNVEV (reference sequence). CDR3 length: 16 residues.

This clonotype has a count of ten or more. The V gene is TRBV18, the J gene TRBJ2-1; 8 positions agree with TRBD1. Germline V CDR1 and CDR2: KGHSH, LQKENI. Trimming cost V 3 bases and J 3 bases; bases outside gene matches: 1. This CDR3 contains 14 residues. The CDR3 DNA reads as TGTGCCAGCTCACCGACAGGGGACTACAATGAGCAGTTCTTC. Its translation: CASSPTGDYNEQFF.

At least ten counts were recorded for this clonotype. This chain connects TRBV4-3 to TRBJ2-6, with a possible D match to TRBD1 (6 bases). With 3 bases removed from V and 5 bases from J, the gap between germline ends came to 8 bases. This CDR3 spans 14 amino acids. The germline CDR1 and CDR2 sequences are LGHNA and YSLEER. The chain's CDR3 is CASSQGARANVLTF. The CDR3 nucleotides read TGCGCCAGCAGCCAGGGGGCCAGGGCCAACGTCCTGACTTTC.

This clonotype was counted ten times or more. V usage is TRBV4-2 and J usage is TRBJ2-5; possibly TRBD2 for D (6 bases). The V and J ends lost 0 bases and 1 base respectively, with 18 bases between them. The CDR3 consists of 18 residues. From germline, CDR1 is LGHNA and CDR2 YNFKEQ. The CDR3 bases are TGTGCCAGCAGCCAAGATCGAGACACGGGGGACCTCCAAGAGACCCAGTACTTC. It specifies CASSQDRDTGDLQETQYF.

Only a few counts were recorded for this clonotype. The genes are TRBV7-8 and TRBJ2-7; TRBD2 aligns across 9 bases. The length of the CDR3 is 14 residues. V lost 2 bases and J lost 6; bases outside the gene matches: 5. The V gene's germline CDR1 is SGHVS and CDR2 FQNEAQ. The DNA of the CDR3 is TGTGCCAGCAGCTTACTCCTAGCGGGGCGCGAGCAGTACTTC. This sequence encodes CASSLLLAGREQYF.

This clonotype showed up many times. The chain recombines TRBV6-5 with TRBJ2-3, with TRBD2 as a possible D gene (7 bases). V was cut by 6 bases and J by 3 bases, with 13 bases left in between. Germline CDR1 MNHEY, CDR2 SVGAGI. The CDR3 runs 14 residues. The CDR3 loop reads CASRPGGLTDTQYF. The CDR3 DNA follows: TGTGCCAGCAGGCCCGGGGGGCTAACAGATACGCAGTATTTT.

In its sample, this clonotype was seen many times. The chain is built from TRBV28 and TRBJ1-4; D call uncertain. Germline V gene sequence: CDR1 MDHEN, CDR2 SYDVKM. Trimming shortened V by 3 bases and J by 7 bases, and 12 bases separated the two germline ends. The CDR3 is 14 amino acids. Written as DNA, the CDR3 is TGTGCCAGCAGTTTCTACAGCCGGCTTGAAAAACTGTTTTTT. Protein product: CASSFYSRLEKLFF.

This clonotype has ten or more counts. The chain has TRBV5-1 and TRBJ1-1; TRBD1 is a possible D gene (6 bases). In germline, CDR1 is SGHRS, CDR2 YFSETQ. This CDR3 spans 14 amino acids. The germline V and J ends were trimmed by 4 bases and 1 base, with 11 bases remaining between them. In DNA form, the CDR3 reads TGCGCCAGCAGCCACTGGGACAAGAACACTGAAGCTTTCTTT. This gives the protein CASSHWDKNTEAFF.

This chain connects TRBV12-3 or TRBV12-4 to TRBJ2-2; D is possibly TRBD1 or TRBD2 (6 bases each). The CDR3 sequence is 15 residues long. Trimming took off 2 bases at V and 4 bases at J, with 11 bases between the two ends. The CDR3 loop is CASSLTQGGTGELFF. The CDR3 DNA reads TGTGCCAGCAGTTTAACACAGGGAGGCACCGGGGAGCTGTTTTTT.

In this sample, this clonotype turned up many times. The chain has TRBV6-2 or TRBV6-3 and TRBJ1-5, with TRBD1 matching 7 bases. Unmatched junction bases numbered 2, after V lost 2 bases and J lost 4 bases. The germline V gene has CDR1 MNHEY and CDR2 SVGEGT. This CDR3 has 14 amino acids. The CDR3 sequence is CASSYGTENQPQHF. In DNA, the CDR3 is TGTGCCAGCAGTTACGGGACAGAAAATCAGCCCCAGCATTTT.

This clonotype was detected ten times or more. This chain uses TRBV5-6 with TRBJ2-2; no clear D gene. The CDR3 totals 12 residues. Per the germline V gene, CDR1 is SGHDT and CDR2 is YYEEEE. V lost 5 bases and J 3 bases, leaving 5 bases between the germline ends. The CDR3 DNA follows: TGTGCCAGCAGGATCGACACCGGGGAGCTGTTTTTT. Protein product: CASRIDTGELFF.

This clonotype appeared many times. The V and J genes are TRBV5-4 and TRBJ2-5; no clear D gene. V was shortened by 4 bases and J by 5 bases, with 6 bases between the two germline ends. Germline CDR1 reads SGHNT; CDR2 reads YYREEE (reference sequence). The CDR3 consists of 11 residues. CDR3 loop: CASSGRETQYF. The CDR3, as DNA: TGTGCCAGCAGCGGAAGGGAGACCCAGTACTTC.

This clonotype came up many times. CDR3 protein: CASSWGPLGTGELFF. The CDR3 nucleotides are TGCGCCAGCAGCTGGGGCCCCCTGGGCACCGGGGAGCTGTTTTTT. The chain is built from TRBV5-1 and TRBJ2-2, with D possibly being TRBD1 (5 bases). The CDR3 covers 15 residues. V gave up 3 bases and J gave up 4 bases, with 13 bases separating them. Germline loops: CDR1 SGHRS, CDR2 YFSETQ.

The table lists this clonotype with many counts. The J gene is TRBJ1-1, the V gene TRBV5-6; no firm D call. This CDR3 comprises 14 residues. V shed 4 bases and J shed 2 bases, with 12 bases lying between them. The germline V gene has CDR1 SGHDT and CDR2 YYEEEE. The CDR3 loop reads CASSQFLLNTEAFF. In DNA form, the CDR3 reads TGTGCCAGCAGCCAGTTCCTACTCAACACTGAAGCTTTCTTT.

This clonotype was detected ten times or more. V gene TRBV7-9 combines with J gene TRBJ2-3; no clear D. Germline V gene lookup returns CDR1 SEHNR and CDR2 FQNEAQ (reference sequence). CDR3 length: 15 residues. Trimming removed 6 bases from V and 1 base from J, with 14 bases in between. This CDR3 is CASRPQDDRTDTQYF. The CDR3 region has the DNA TGTGCCAGCAGACCTCAGGACGATCGCACAGATACGCAGTATTTT.